Presented here are 10 T cell receptor beta chains from one specimen sequenced in a study of glioma-infiltrating T cells after dendritic cell vaccination. Some clones are missing from TCRdb's copy, which holds only in-frame ones; the method was immunoSEQ multiplex PCR. This sample has 85,000 to 110,000 clones, with roughly 79% found just once. The material was blood, obtained before dendritic cell vaccination. The receptor source for this set is a human donor with glioblastoma.

The chain uses TRBV6-1 and TRBJ1-2; D unclear. Germline lookup yields CDR1 MNHNS and CDR2 SASEGT. V gave up 5 bases and J gave up 8 bases, with 15 bases separating them. The CDR3 is 13 amino acids. The CDR3 loop is CASSIVRSSGYTF. The CDR3 nucleotides are TGTGCCAGCAGTATTGTACGGAGTTCAGGCTACACCTTC.

The J gene is TRBJ1-1, the V gene TRBV9; 10 nucleotides match TRBD1. Trimming cost V 0 bases and J 4 bases; bases outside gene matches: 6. CDR3 length: 16 amino acids. Per the germline V gene, CDR1 is SGDLS and CDR2 is YYNGEE. CDR3 DNA sequence: TGTGCCAGCAGCGTAGCGACCGGGACAGGGGTCACTGAAGCTTTCTTT. Its protein is CASSVATGTGVTEAFF. The complete variable domain, with remaining parts taken from reference TRBV9 and TRBJ1-1, reads DSGVTQTPKHLITATGQRVTLRCSPRSGDLSVYWYQQSLDQGLQFLIQYYNGEERAKGNILERFSAQQFPDLHSELNLSSLELGDSALYFCASSVATGTGVTEAFFGQGTRLTVV.

This clone was observed a few times. This sequence joins TRBV5-4 and TRBJ1-5; D unresolved. The CDR3 has 12 amino acids. In germline, CDR1 is SGHNT, CDR2 YYREEE (reference sequence). V was clipped by 1 base and J by 14 bases, with 13 bases between them. The CDR3 loop is CASSLSGMVEHF. CDR3 nucleotides: TGTGCCAGCAGCTTGTCGGGAATGGTGGAGCATTTT.

V is TRBV5-1 and J is TRBJ2-5; D is unresolved. Germline V gene lookup returns CDR1 SGHRS and CDR2 YFSETQ. This CDR3 has 12 amino acids. V lost 5 bases to trimming and J lost 5 bases, with 10 bases between them. The DNA of the CDR3 is TGCGCCAGCAGGACTGGAGTGGAGACCCAGTACTTC. Translating gives CASRTGVETQYF.

The V call is TRBV30, the J call TRBJ2-7; no definite D call. The CDR3 loop spans 12 amino acids. Germline CDR1 reads GTSNPN; CDR2 reads SVGIG (reference sequence). The V gene lost 3 bases and the J gene lost 4 bases, with 10 bases spanning the gap. For the CDR3, the DNA is TGTGCCTGGAGCGTCAGTCAATACGAGCAGTACTTC. Encoded protein: CAWSVSQYEQYF. Using reference TRBV30 and TRBJ2-7 for the parts outside the CDR3, the full variable domain is SQTIHQWPATLVQPVGSPLSLECTVEGTSNPNLYWYRQAAGRGLQLLFYSVGIGQISSEVPQNLSASRPQDRQFILSSKKLLLSDSGFYLCAWSVSQYEQYFGPGTRLTVT.

This clone appeared a single time. The V call is TRBV4-1, the J call TRBJ2-5; D is possibly TRBD1 (6 bases). This CDR3 region has 15 residues. Germline lookup yields CDR1 MGHRA and CDR2 YSYEKL. Trimming stripped 5 bases from V and 7 bases from J, with 20 bases between. CDR3 sequence (DNA): TGCGCCAGCAGCGACAGGAATACCAGATTAGGGACCCAGTACTTC. Translated, it gives CASSDRNTRLGTQYF.

This rearrangement joins TRBV15 to TRBJ1-2; no definite D call. This CDR3 spans 15 amino acids. Germline loops: CDR1 LNHNV, CDR2 YYDKDF (reference sequence). Trimming removed 1 base at V and 0 bases at J, with 9 bases between. CDR3 sequence (DNA): TGTGCCACCAGCAGAGGTCGGGAACCTAACTATGGCTACACCTTC. It is translated as CATSRGREPNYGYTF.

The chain recombines TRBV7-2 with TRBJ2-7; TRBD1 is a possible D gene (8 bases). V lost 5 bases and J 6 bases, leaving 20 bases between the germline ends. The CDR3 is made up of 15 amino acids. Germline CDR1 is SGHTA and CDR2 is FQGNSA. For the CDR3, the DNA is TGTGCCAGCAGCCTCACAGGGGGGGATTCACCCGAGCAGTACTTC. Translating gives CASSLTGGDSPEQYF.

This clone was seen a few times. This chain uses TRBV6-6 with TRBJ1-1; D ambiguous. Trimming shortened V by 10 bases and J by 2 bases, and 17 bases separated the two germline ends. This CDR3 has 14 amino acids. CDR1 and CDR2 from the germline V gene are MNHNY and SVGAGI (reference sequence). The CDR3 here is CATKRVGPNTEAFF. The CDR3 DNA is TGTGCCACCAAGAGGGTGGGCCCTAACACTGAAGCTTTCTTT.

This chain links TRBV18 with TRBJ1-2; 8 bases align to TRBD1. V was clipped by 6 bases and J by 4 bases; unmatched bases: 7. Germline CDR1 and CDR2: KGHSH and LQKENI. The CDR3 is 14 residues long. Written as DNA, the CDR3 is TGTGCCAGCTCCCCGACAGGGGTTAGCTATGGCTACACCTTC. Translating it yields CASSPTGVSYGYTF. The full variable domain, rest sourced from reference TRBV18 and TRBJ1-2, is NAGVMQNPRHLVRRRGQEARLRCSPMKGHSHVYWYRQLPEEGLKFMVYLQKENIIDESGMPKERFSAEFPKEGPSILRIQQVVRGDSAAYFCASSPTGVSYGYTFGSGTRLTVV.